The clone carrying this TCR beta chain was seen only once. Its cognate antigen is unknown. This specimen comes from a study of blood T cells in healthy people across ages. Study results and caveats: Diversity of TCR beta per million T cells declined in a roughly linear way with age. Total diversity from one million sequenced T cells was likely underestimated.

This CDR3 is built from 18 residues. Germline lookup yields CDR1 MNHNS and CDR2 SASEGT. Between the trimmed V and J ends, which lost 6 bases and 0 bases, there was a span of 21 bases. Collection of about 9.4 milliliters of peripheral blood was performed for each donor. It was with a sample-barcoded 5' primer and a J-beta primer mix that a second PCR of roughly 6 to 12 cycles was run. Each TCR beta cDNA got a 12-nucleotide random molecular identifier. TCRdb passed the 5' RACE reads through MiXCR, listing each CDR3 protein once. The table shows roughly 800,000 distinct CDR3 sequences, with nearly 60% occurring only once.

This chain uses TRBV6-1 with TRBJ2-1; TRBD1 is a possible D gene (5 bases). This TCR was sampled from a man in his thirties or forties in good health. Sequenced input: blood. The CDR3 here is CASSLDSPLLSSYNEQFF. CDR3 DNA: TGTGCCAGCAGCCTCGACAGCCCCCTCCTAAGCTCCTACAATGAGCAGTTCTTC.